This T cell receptor beta chain was observed in a study of T cells in Graves' hyperthyroidism and ophthalmopathy. The CDR3 consists of 15 residues. Trimming at V came to 5 bases and at J to 1 base, leaving 4 bases not matched to a gene. Germline values: CDR1 LNHDA, CDR2 SQIVND (reference sequence). Findings and limits, study-wide: A model of 13 V-J features distinguished ophthalmopathy from stable hyperthyroidism.

With regard to this clonotype: Its antigen is unidentified.

It was uncontrolled infection, other autoimmune disease, pregnancy or lactation that excluded patients. RNA transcripts provided the source from which TCR beta CDR3 regions were amplified. First-round RT-PCR targeting the TCR CDR3 was performed with the HTBI primer set. TCRdb itself ran the multiplex PCR reads through MiXCR, one entry per CDR3 protein. The sample carries over 650,000 distinct CDR3 sequences, roughly 45% recorded once. Material for sequencing was peripheral blood or thyroid tissue (not recorded which). This TCR derives from an adult man with Graves' disease, either hyperthyroidism or ophthalmopathy (not recorded which). The chain recombines TRBV19 with TRBJ1-3, with 8 positions matching TRBD1. The CDR3 loop is CASSFDRGSGNTIYF. The CDR3 nucleotides are TGTGCCAGTAGTTTCGACAGGGGTTCTGGAAACACCATATATTTT.